This entry describes one T cell receptor (beta chain). Germline assignment: CDR1 SGHAT and CDR2 FQNNGV. This CDR3 region has 16 residues. With 4 bases removed from V and 1 base from J, the gap between germline ends came to 16 bases. The data stem from a study of shared T cell receptors in the human thymus. The data were produced by immunoSEQ multiplex PCR, yet TCRdb's version contains in-frame clones alone and is incomplete. The sample yields about 500,000 clones, about 84% seen once. A further study also used this sample, focusing on human thymus T cells.

The sample was thymocytes. This clonotype was obtained from a boy under two years old with a congenital heart defect. The genes are TRBV11-2 and TRBJ2-5; D is possibly TRBD2 (7 bases). CDR3 in DNA: TGTGCCAGCAGCTCGGGGGGACACCCCCTCCAAGAGACCCAGTACTTC. It is translated as CASSSGGHPLQETQYF.